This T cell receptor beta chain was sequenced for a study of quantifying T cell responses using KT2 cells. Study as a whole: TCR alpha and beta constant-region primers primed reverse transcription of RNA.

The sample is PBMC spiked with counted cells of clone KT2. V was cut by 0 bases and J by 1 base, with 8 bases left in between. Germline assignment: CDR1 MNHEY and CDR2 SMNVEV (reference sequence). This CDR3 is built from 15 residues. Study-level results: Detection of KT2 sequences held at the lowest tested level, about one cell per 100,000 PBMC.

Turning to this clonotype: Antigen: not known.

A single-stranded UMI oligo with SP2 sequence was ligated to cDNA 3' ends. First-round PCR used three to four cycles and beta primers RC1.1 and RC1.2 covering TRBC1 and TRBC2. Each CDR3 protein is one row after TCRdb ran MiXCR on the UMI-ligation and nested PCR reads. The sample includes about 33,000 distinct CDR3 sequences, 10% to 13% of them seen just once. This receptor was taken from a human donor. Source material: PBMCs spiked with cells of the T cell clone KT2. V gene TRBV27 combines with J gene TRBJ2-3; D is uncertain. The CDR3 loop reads CASSLSRLRTDTQYF. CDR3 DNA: TGTGCCAGCAGTTTATCTCGGCTACGCACAGATACGCAGTATTTT.